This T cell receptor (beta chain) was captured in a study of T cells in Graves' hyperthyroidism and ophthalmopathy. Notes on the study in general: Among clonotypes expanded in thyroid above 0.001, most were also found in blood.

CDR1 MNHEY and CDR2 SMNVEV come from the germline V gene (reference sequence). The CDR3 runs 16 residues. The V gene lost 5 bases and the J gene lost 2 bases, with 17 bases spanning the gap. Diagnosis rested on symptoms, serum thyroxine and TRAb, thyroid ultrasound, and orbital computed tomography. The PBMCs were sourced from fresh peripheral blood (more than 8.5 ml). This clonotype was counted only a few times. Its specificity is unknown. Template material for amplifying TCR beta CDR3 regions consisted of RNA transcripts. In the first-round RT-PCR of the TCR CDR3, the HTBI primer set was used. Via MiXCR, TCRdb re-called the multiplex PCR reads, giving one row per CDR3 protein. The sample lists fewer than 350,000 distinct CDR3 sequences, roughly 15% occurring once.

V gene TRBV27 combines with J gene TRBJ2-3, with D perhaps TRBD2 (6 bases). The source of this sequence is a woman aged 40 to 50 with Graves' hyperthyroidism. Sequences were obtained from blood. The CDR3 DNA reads TGTGCCAGCAGTAGTCCCCTCGGAGGGCCCACAGATACGCAGTATTTT. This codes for CASSSPLGGPTDTQYF.